Listed here are 17 T cell receptor beta chains from one sample, sequenced in a study of blood T cells in healthy people across ages. With a J-beta primer mix and a sample-barcoded 5' primer, a second PCR ran 7 to 11 cycles. TCRdb processed the 5' RACE reads anew with MiXCR; each CDR3 protein has one entry. Altogether roughly 790,000 distinct CDR3 sequences are present, roughly 45% being singletons, with the ten largest covering 20% to 25%. Sequenced: blood. The receptors derive from a woman in her sixties or seventies in good health.

This rearrangement joins TRBV2 to TRBJ2-3; 7 bases match TRBD1. Germline CDR1 is SNHLY and CDR2 is FYNNEI. This CDR3 is built from 14 residues. The V segment lost 7 bases and the J segment 2 bases; nucleotides outside the gene matches: 6. The CDR3 loop reads CASMGQITTDTQYF. In DNA, the CDR3 is TGTGCCAGCATGGGACAGATAACCACAGATACGCAGTATTTT.

This clonotype was seen many times. The chain joins TRBV15 to TRBJ2-5; possible D gene TRBD2, 5 bases. This CDR3 is 15 amino acids long. The germline V gene encodes CDR1 LNHNV and CDR2 YYDKDF (reference sequence). The V and J ends lost 2 bases and 2 bases respectively, with 12 bases between them. This CDR3 reads CATSRPLGKQETQYF. CDR3 DNA sequence: TGTGCCACCAGCAGACCACTAGGGAAACAAGAGACCCAGTACTTC. The whole variable domain, remainder taken from reference TRBV15 and TRBJ2-5, is DAMVIQNPRYQVTQFGKPVTLSCSQTLNHNVMYWYQQKSSQAPKLLFHYYDKDFNNEADTPDNFQSRRPNTSFCFLDIRSPGLGDTAMYLCATSRPLGKQETQYFGPGTRLLVL.

This clonotype was seen a few times. The chain links TRBV20-1 to TRBJ1-1, with D perhaps TRBD1 (6 bases). The CDR3 contains 14 residues. Trimming took 6 bases from V and 4 from J, leaving 18 bases between them. The V gene's germline CDR1 is DFQATT and CDR2 SNEGSKA (reference sequence). The CDR3 DNA sequence: TGCAGTGCCACAAGGGGGGCGGGAGGCACTGAAGCTTTCTTT. This codes for CSATRGAGGTEAFF.

The rearrangement joins TRBV9 to TRBJ2-4; 7 nucleotides agree with TRBD2. The CDR3 sequence is 14 residues long. The V segment lost 0 bases and the J segment 15 bases; nucleotides outside the gene matches: 12. CDR1 is SGDLS, CDR2 YYNGEE, per germline. The CDR3 spells CASSVADLGGVRYF. The CDR3 DNA sequence: TGTGCCAGCAGCGTAGCCGATCTTGGGGGGGTGCGGTACTTC.

The genes are TRBV29-1 and TRBJ1-2; 12 positions match TRBD1. Germline values: CDR1 SQVTM, CDR2 ANQGSEA. Trimming at V came to 0 bases and at J to 7 bases, leaving 6 bases not matched to a gene. The CDR3 extends over 15 amino acids. CDR3 residues: CSVEDRGTGGTGYTF. The CDR3 coding sequence is TGCAGCGTTGAAGATCGTGGGACAGGGGGCACTGGCTACACCTTC.

On this clonotype: A single base separates this from a much larger clone, so it may be a read error. The chain links TRBV6-5 to TRBJ2-3; TRBD2 matches at 7 bases. Per germline, CDR1 MNHEY and CDR2 SVGAGI. The CDR3 is 15 residues long. The junction had 4 bases not matched to a gene; V was cut back by 2 bases and J by 2 bases. For the CDR3, the DNA is TGTGCCAGCAGTTACGGGGAGGGCCCCACAGATACGCAGTATTTT. It encodes CASSYGEGPTDTQYF.

The chain couples TRBV29-1 to TRBJ2-1, with 7 bases lining up with TRBD1. The germline CDR1 and CDR2 sequences are SQVTM and ANQGSEA. This CDR3 region has 14 residues. The V gene end was trimmed by 5 bases and the J gene end by 7 bases; junction bases not matched to a gene: 11. This CDR3 is CSVCGTVTQNEQFF. The CDR3 nucleotides are TGCAGCGTTTGTGGGACAGTTACACAGAATGAGCAGTTCTTC.

The gene calls are TRBV30 and TRBJ1-4; 8 bases are a match to TRBD1. The V gene's germline CDR1 is GTSNPN and CDR2 SVGIG (reference sequence). This CDR3 comprises 14 residues. The V segment lost 2 bases and the J segment 8 bases; nucleotides outside the gene matches: 7. The CDR3 reads CAWSSSGGWEKLFF. CDR3 bases: TGTGCCTGGAGTTCATCAGGGGGCTGGGAAAAACTGTTTTTT.

The V gene is TRBV5-1, the J gene TRBJ2-7; 10 bases are shared with TRBD1. The CDR3 sequence is 15 residues long. With 4 bases clipped from V and 7 bases from J, the junction kept 11 bases outside the gene matches. Germline V gene sequence: CDR1 SGHRS, CDR2 YFSETQ. Here the CDR3 reads CASSVGTGEHNEQYF. CDR3 DNA: TGCGCCAGCAGCGTCGGGACAGGGGAGCACAATGAGCAGTACTTC.

This clonotype has a handful of counts. The chain is built from TRBV7-2 and TRBJ2-4, with D perhaps TRBD1 (6 bases). The end of the DNA aligns better with TRBJ2-5, so the J call may be wrong. The germline V gene encodes CDR1 SGHTA and CDR2 FQGNSA. The CDR3 is 17 amino acids. The CDR3 sequence is CASSLASSFRGEETQYF. CDR3 DNA sequence: TGTGCCAGCAGCTTAGCCTCTTCATTCAGGGGAGAAGAGACCCAGTACTTC.

This clonotype came up many times. V usage is TRBV5-1 and J usage is TRBJ2-1; weak D call: TRBD1 (6 bases). CDR3 length: 14 residues. With 9 bases removed from V and 3 bases from J, the gap between germline ends came to 16 bases. The germline V gene encodes CDR1 SGHRS and CDR2 YFSETQ. As DNA, the CDR3 is TGCGCCACGGAACAGGGAGATGGCTACAATGAGCAGTTCTTC. It translates to CATEQGDGYNEQFF.

This clonotype was detected only a few times. The chain carries TRBV6-5 and TRBJ1-1; perhaps TRBD1 as D (5 bases). CDR1 and CDR2 (germline): MNHEY, SVGAGI. V dropped 4 bases and J dropped 9 bases, with 12 bases sitting between them. This CDR3 has 12 residues. The CDR3 DNA sequence: TGTGCCAGCAGTTTTTTCGGGACTCAAGCTTTCTTT. This sequence encodes CASSFFGTQAFF.

V gene TRBV5-5 combines with J gene TRBJ2-2; possible D gene TRBD2, 6 bases. CDR1 is SGHKS and CDR2 is YYEKEE in the germline V gene (reference sequence). V lost 2 bases and J lost 0, with 14 bases in between. CDR3 size: 17 residues. This CDR3 reads CASSLRDWDPNTGELFF. The CDR3 nucleotides are TGTGCCAGCAGCTTAAGGGACTGGGACCCGAACACCGGGGAGCTGTTTTTT.

The V gene is TRBV7-6, the J gene TRBJ1-3; the D gene is possibly TRBD1 (6 bases). This CDR3 is 18 amino acids long. The V and J ends lost 1 base and 0 bases respectively, with 16 bases between them. CDR1 and CDR2 (germline): SGHVS, FNYEAQ. For the CDR3, the DNA is TGTGCCAGCAGCTTAGGCAGGGGAAACACCGACTCTGGAAACACCATATATTTT. This encodes CASSLGRGNTDSGNTIYF. Together with reference TRBV7-6 and TRBJ1-3, the CDR3 gives the full variable domain: GAGVSQSPRYKVTKRGQDVALRCDPISGHVSLYWYRQALGQGPEFLTYFNYEAQQDKSGLPNDRFSAERPEGSISTLTIQRTEQRDSAMYRCASSLGRGNTDSGNTIYFGEGSWLTVV.

This chain uses TRBV29-1 with TRBJ2-3, with TRBD1 identical over 7 bases. Germline V gives CDR1 SQVTM, CDR2 ANQGSEA. V was pared by 2 bases and J by 4 bases, with 6 bases of the junction left unmatched. CDR3 length equals 14 residues. In DNA, the CDR3 is TGCAGCGTTGAACGACAGGGTGGATCAGATACGCAGTATTTT. Its translation is CSVERQGGSDTQYF.

This clonotype was seen more than once but under ten times. The chain has TRBV9 and TRBJ1-3; weak D call: TRBD1 (5 bases). CDR3 size: 16 residues. V gave up 0 bases and J gave up 1 base, with 11 bases separating them. Looked up from germline, CDR1 is SGDLS and CDR2 is YYNGEE. The CDR3 protein is CASSVGSGPSGNTIYF. The CDR3 DNA reads TGTGCCAGCAGCGTAGGGTCGGGGCCGTCTGGAAACACCATATATTTT.

This clonotype occurred a few times. The junction departs from the called germline gene at one end, perhaps through a read error. The chain has TRBV20-1 and TRBJ1-5; 8 bases match TRBD1. This CDR3 has 14 residues. The germline V gene encodes CDR1 DFQATT and CDR2 SNEGSKA (reference sequence). This CDR3 is CSARTGISSQPQHF. As DNA, the CDR3 is TGCAGTGCGCGGACAGGGATAAGCAGTCAGCCCCAGCATTTT.